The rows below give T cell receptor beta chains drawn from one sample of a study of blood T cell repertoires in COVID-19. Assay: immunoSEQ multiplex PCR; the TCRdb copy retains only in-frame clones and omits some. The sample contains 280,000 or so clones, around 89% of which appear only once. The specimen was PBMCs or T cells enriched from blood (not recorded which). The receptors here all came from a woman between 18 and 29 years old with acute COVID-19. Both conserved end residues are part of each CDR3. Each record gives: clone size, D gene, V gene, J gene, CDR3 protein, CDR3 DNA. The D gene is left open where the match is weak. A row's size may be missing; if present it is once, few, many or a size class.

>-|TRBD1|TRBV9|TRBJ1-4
CASSGSRDRSEDEKLFF
TGTGCCAGCAGCGGTAGTAGGGACAGGTCGGAGGATGAAAAACTGTTTTTT
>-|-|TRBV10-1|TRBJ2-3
CASSEVEQGEDTQYF
TGCGCCAGCAGTGAAGTGGAACAGGGAGAAGATACGCAGTATTTT
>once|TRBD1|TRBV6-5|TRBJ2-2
CASRRQGWNTGELFF
TGTGCCAGCAGAAGACAGGGGTGGAACACCGGGGAGCTGTTTTTT
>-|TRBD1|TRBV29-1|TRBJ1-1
CSVERDRLNTEAFF
TGCAGCGTGGAAAGGGACAGGTTAAACACTGAAGCTTTCTTT
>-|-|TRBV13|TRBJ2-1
CASSRSEISYNEQFF
TGTGCCAGCAGCCGCAGCGAGATATCCTACAATGAGCAGTTCTTC
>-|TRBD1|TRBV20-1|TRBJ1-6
CSASTGGNYNSPLHF
TGCAGTGCTAGTACAGGGGGTAACTATAATTCACCCCTCCACTTT
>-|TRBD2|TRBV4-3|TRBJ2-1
CASSQLAGVGEQFF
TGCGCCAGCAGCCAGCTAGCGGGAGTGGGTGAGCAGTTCTTC
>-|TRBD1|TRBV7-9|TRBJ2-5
CASSPTGGETQYF
TGTGCCAGCAGCCCGACAGGGGGGGAGACCCAGTACTTC
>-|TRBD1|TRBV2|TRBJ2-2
CASRLQGANGELFF
TGTGCCAGCCGCCTACAGGGGGCGAACGGGGAGCTGTTTTTT
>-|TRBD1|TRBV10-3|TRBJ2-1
CAISDSSRGSYNEQFF
TGTGCCATCAGCGATTCTTCCAGGGGGTCCTACAATGAGCAGTTCTTC
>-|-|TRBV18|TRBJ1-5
CASSPPGLNSNQPQHF
TGTGCCAGCTCACCACCTGGACTAAATAGCAATCAGCCCCAGCATTTT
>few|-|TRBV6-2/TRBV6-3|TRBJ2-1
CASSLPSESSYNEQFF
TGTGCCAGCAGCCTCCCTAGCGAGAGCTCCTACAATGAGCAGTTCTTC
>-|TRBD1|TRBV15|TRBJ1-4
CATMGTATFSGEKLFF
TGTGCCACCATGGGGACAGCCACTTTTAGTGGTGAAAAACTGTTTTTT
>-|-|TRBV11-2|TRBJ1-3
CASSIGQFSGNTIYF
TGTGCCAGCAGCATTGGACAGTTCTCTGGAAACACCATATATTTT
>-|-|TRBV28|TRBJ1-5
CASRGGPGRTPLGNQPQHF
TGTGCCAGCAGGGGGGGGCCGGGCAGGACACCTCTCGGCAATCAGCCCCAGCATTTT
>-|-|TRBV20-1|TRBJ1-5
CSAGQQPQHF
TGCAGTGCCGGACAGCAGCCCCAGCATTTT
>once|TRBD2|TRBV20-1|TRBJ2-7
CSASPPSGSAYEQYF
TGCAGTGCTAGTCCTCCTAGCGGGTCAGCCTACGAGCAGTACTTC
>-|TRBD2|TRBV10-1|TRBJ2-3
CASSELAGAVRDTQYF
TGCGCCAGCAGTGAACTAGCGGGAGCGGTTAGAGATACGCAGTATTTT
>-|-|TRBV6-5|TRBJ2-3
CASSYHSGSSTDTQYF
TGTGCCAGCAGTTACCATAGCGGTTCTAGCACAGATACGCAGTATTTT
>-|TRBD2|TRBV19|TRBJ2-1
CASSVDLAGGPEEQFF
TGTGCCAGTAGTGTCGACCTAGCGGGAGGGCCTGAAGAGCAGTTCTTC
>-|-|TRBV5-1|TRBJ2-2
CASSHPRLGGTGELFF
TGCGCCAGCAGCCACCCCCGACTAGGTGGGACCGGGGAGCTGTTTTTT
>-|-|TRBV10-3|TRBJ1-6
CAISENSLPSPLHF
TGTGCCATCAGTGAGAACAGTCTTCCTTCACCCCTCCACTTT
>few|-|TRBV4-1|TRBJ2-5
CASSQETGAETQYF
TGCGCCAGCAGCCAAGAGACGGGAGCAGAGACCCAGTACTTC
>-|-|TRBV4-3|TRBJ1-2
CASSQDLRVGYTF
TGCGCCAGCAGCCAAGACCTTCGAGTTGGCTACACCTTC
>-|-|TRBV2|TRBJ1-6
CATSEGTRSSYNSPLHF
TGTGCCACTTCGGAGGGGACGCGAAGCTCCTATAATTCACCCCTCCACTTT
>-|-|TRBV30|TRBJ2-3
CAWSGGITTDTQYF
TGTGCCTGGAGTGGCGGGATCACCACAGATACGCAGTATTTT
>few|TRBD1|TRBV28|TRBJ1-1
CASSLTRYRGASEAFF
TGTGCCAGCAGTTTAACTAGGTACAGGGGGGCCTCTGAAGCTTTCTTT
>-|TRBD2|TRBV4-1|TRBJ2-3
CASSQMPGTSGLDTQYF
TGCGCCAGCAGCCAAATGCCTGGGACTAGCGGTTTAGATACGCAGTATTTT
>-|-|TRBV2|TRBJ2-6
CASSVVPSGANVLTF
TGTGCCAGCAGCGTAGTTCCCTCTGGGGCCAACGTCCTGACTTTC
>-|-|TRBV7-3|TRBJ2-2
CASSLSGTGELFF
TGTGCCAGCAGCTTATCAGGGACCGGGGAGCTGTTTTTT
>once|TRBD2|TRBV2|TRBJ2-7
CASSATSGRLYEQYF
TGTGCCAGCAGCGCGACTAGCGGGAGGTTGTACGAGCAGTACTTC
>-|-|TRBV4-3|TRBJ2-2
CASSRLSASSGELFF
TGCGCCAGCAGCCGACTTAGTGCTTCTTCTGGGGAGCTGTTTTTT
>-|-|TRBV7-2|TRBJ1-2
CASSLAVLPYGYTF
TGTGCCAGCAGCTTAGCGGTTCTACCCTATGGCTACACCTTC
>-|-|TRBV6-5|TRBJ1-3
CASSYSHRDGNTIYF
TGTGCCAGCAGTTACTCGCACAGGGATGGAAACACCATATATTTT
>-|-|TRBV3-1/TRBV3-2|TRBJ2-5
CASSRTSSHGETQYF
TGTGCCAGCAGCCGCACTAGTTCCCACGGGGAGACCCAGTACTTC
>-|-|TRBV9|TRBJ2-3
CASNLGGGLRDTQYF
TGTGCCAGCAACCTAGGGGGGGGTCTGAGAGATACGCAGTATTTT
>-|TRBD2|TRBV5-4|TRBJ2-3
CASSLGGTSGITDTQYF
TGTGCCAGCAGCTTGGGTGGGACTAGCGGGATTACAGATACGCAGTATTTT
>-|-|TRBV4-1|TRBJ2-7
CASSQDRGSPYEQYF
TGCGCCAGCAGCCAAGATCGCGGTTCTCCCTACGAGCAGTACTTC
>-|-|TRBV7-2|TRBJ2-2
CASSPRGVGGTGELFF
TGTGCCAGCAGCCCACGAGGGGTAGGGGGCACCGGGGAGCTGTTTTTT
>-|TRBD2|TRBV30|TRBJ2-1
CAWTGLAGRGEQFF
TGTGCCTGGACCGGACTAGCGGGGAGGGGTGAGCAGTTCTTC
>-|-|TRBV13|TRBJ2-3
CASSLRLITDTQYF
TGTGCCAGCAGCTTACGACTCATCACAGATACGCAGTATTTT
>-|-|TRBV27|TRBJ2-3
CASSGADTQYF
TGTGCCAGCAGCGGTGCAGATACGCAGTATTTT
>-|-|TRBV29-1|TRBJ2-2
CSVQSGRGNTGELFF
TGCAGCGTTCAATCCGGGCGGGGGAACACCGGGGAGCTGTTTTTT
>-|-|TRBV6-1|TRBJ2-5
CASSDQGLSRQETQYF
TGTGCCAGCAGTGACCAGGGATTATCGCGGCAAGAGACCCAGTACTTC
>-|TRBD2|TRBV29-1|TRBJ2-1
CSVDGGTGLAEYNEQFF
TGCAGCGTTGATGGGGGGACGGGACTAGCGGAATACAATGAGCAGTTCTTC
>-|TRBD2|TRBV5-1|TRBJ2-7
CASSLGGISGSYEQYF
TGCGCCAGCAGCCTCGGAGGTATTAGCGGGAGCTACGAGCAGTACTTC
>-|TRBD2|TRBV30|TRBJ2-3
CAWSPHSLAGGTDTQYF
TGTGCCTGGAGTCCCCACTCTCTAGCGGGGGGCACAGATACGCAGTATTTT
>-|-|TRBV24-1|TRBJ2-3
CATSVQGGTDTQYF
TGTGCCACCAGTGTGCAGGGCGGCACAGATACGCAGTATTTT
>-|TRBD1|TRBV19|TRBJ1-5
CASRRGTGNQPQHF
TGTGCCAGTAGACGGGGGACAGGGAATCAGCCCCAGCATTTT
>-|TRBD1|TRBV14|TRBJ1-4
CASSQDLGTVNEKLFF
TGTGCCAGCAGCCAAGACCTCGGGACAGTAAATGAAAAACTGTTTTTT
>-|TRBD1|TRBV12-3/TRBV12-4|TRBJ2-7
CASTPDRRQQYF
TGTGCCAGCACCCCGGACAGGAGACAGCAGTACTTC
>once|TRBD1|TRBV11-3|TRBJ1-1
CASSLDLRQGLNTEAFF
TGTGCCAGCAGCTTAGATCTCCGACAGGGACTGAACACTGAAGCTTTCTTT
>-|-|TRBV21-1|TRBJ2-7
CASSIDRAAGGVNSYEQYF
TGTGCCAGCAGCATTGACAGGGCCGCGGGAGGGGTTAACTCCTACGAGCAGTACTTC
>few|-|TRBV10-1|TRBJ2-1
CARRDRTRSYNEQFF
TGCGCCAGGAGAGACAGGACCCGATCCTACAATGAGCAGTTCTTC
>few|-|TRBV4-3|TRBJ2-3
CASSPTRLGTDTQYF
TGCGCCAGCAGCCCAACTAGGTTGGGAACAGATACGCAGTATTTT
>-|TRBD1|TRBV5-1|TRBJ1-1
CASRPGTGDYTEAFF
TGCGCCAGCAGGCCCGGGACAGGGGACTACACTGAAGCTTTCTTT
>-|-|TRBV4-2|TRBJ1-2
CASSQDRGRANYGYTF
TGTGCCAGCAGCCAAGATAGAGGCAGAGCTAACTATGGCTACACCTTC